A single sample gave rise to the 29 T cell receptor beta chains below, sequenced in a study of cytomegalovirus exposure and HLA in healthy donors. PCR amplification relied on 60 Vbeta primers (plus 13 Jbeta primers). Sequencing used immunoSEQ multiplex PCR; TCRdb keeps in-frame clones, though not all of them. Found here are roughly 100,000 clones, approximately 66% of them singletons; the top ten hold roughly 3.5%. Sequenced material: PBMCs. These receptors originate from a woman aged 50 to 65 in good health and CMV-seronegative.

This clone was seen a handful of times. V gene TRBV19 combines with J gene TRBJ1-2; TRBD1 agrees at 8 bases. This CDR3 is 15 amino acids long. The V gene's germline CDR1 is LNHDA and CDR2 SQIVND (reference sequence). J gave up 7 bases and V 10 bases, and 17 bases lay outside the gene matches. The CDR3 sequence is CATKRRTGSFGGYTF. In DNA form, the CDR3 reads TGTGCCACCAAACGCAGGACAGGGAGTTTCGGTGGCTACACCTTC.

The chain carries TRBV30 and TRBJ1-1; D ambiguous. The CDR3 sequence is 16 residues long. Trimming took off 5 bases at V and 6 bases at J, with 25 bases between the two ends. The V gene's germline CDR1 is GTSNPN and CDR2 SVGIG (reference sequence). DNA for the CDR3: TGTGCCTGGTCCGGAGGTGATGGGTATAACTTTCCTGAAGCTTTCTTT. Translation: CAWSGGDGYNFPEAFF.

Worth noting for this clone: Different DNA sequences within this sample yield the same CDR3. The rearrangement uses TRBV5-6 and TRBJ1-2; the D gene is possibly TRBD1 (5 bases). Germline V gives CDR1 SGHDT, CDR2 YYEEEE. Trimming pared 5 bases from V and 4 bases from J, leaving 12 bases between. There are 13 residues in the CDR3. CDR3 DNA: TGTGCCAGCAGTCCGGACACCTCCTATGGCTACACCTTC. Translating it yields CASSPDTSYGYTF.

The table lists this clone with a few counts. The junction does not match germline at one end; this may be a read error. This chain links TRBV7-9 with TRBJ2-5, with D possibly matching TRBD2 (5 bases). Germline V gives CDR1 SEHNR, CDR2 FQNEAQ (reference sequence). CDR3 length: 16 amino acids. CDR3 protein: CSSSHLGSSGGETQYF. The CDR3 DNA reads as TGTTCCAGCAGCCATCTCGGGTCCAGCGGAGGAGAGACCCAGTACTTC.

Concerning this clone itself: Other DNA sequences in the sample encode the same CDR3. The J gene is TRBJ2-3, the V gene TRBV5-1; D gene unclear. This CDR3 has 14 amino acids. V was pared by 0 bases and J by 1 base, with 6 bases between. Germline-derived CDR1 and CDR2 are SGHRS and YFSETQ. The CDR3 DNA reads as TGCGCCAGCAGCTTGGGAACAGGCACAGATACGCAGTATTTT. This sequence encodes CASSLGTGTDTQYF.

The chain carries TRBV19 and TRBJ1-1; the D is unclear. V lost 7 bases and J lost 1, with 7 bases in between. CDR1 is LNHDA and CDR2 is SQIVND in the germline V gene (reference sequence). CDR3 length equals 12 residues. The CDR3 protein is CASKRENTEAFF. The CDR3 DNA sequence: TGTGCCAGTAAGAGGGAGAACACTGAAGCTTTCTTT.

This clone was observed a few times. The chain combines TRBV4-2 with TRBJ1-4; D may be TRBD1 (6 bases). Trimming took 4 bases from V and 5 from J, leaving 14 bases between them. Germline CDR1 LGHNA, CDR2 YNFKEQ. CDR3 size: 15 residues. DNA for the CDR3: TGTGCCAGCAGCCCTCGACAGGAGACAAATGAAAAACTGTTTTTT. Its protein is CASSPRQETNEKLFF.

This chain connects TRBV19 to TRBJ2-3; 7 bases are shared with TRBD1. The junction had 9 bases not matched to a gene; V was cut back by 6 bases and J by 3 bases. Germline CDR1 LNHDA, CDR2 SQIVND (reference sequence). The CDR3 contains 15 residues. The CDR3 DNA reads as TGTGCCAGTAGACCCCCGGGACAGATGACAGATACGCAGTATTTT. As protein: CASRPPGQMTDTQYF.

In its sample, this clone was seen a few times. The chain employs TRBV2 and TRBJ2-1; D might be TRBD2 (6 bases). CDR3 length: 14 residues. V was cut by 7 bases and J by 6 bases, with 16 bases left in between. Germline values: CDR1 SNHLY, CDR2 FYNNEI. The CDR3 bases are TGTGCCAGCAAACCGGGACTGGACCTCAATGAGCAGTTCTTC. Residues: CASKPGLDLNEQFF.

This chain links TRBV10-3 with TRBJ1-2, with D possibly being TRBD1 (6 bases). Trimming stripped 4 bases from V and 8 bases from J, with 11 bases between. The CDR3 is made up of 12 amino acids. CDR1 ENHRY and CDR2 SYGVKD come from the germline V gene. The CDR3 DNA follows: TGTGCCATCAGTGGGGCAGGGGACGGCTACACCTTC. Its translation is CAISGAGDGYTF.

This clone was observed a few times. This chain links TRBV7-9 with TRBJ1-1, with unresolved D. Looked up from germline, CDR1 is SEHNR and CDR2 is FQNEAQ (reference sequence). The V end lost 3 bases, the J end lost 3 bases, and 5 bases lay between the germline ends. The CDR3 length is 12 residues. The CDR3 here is CASSFQYTEAFF. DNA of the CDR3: TGTGCCAGCAGCTTCCAGTACACTGAAGCTTTCTTT.

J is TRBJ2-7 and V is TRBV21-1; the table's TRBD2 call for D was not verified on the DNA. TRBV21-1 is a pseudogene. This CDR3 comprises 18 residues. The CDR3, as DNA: TGTGCCAGCAGCGAGAAGCGACTAGCGGGGGGTCGTTCCTACGAGCAGTACTTC. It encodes CASSEKRLAGGRSYEQYF.

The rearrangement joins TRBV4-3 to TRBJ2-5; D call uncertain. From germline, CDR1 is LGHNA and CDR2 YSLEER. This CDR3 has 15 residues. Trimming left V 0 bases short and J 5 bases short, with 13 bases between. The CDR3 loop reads CASSQDWQILETQYF. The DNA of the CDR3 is TGCGCCAGCAGCCAAGATTGGCAGATTCTGGAGACCCAGTACTTC.

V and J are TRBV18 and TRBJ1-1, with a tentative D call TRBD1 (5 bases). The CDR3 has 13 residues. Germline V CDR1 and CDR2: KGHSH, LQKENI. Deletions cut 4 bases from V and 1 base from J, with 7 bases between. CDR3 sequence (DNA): TGTGCCAGCTCACAAGGACAGAACACTGAAGCTTTCTTT. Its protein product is CASSQGQNTEAFF.

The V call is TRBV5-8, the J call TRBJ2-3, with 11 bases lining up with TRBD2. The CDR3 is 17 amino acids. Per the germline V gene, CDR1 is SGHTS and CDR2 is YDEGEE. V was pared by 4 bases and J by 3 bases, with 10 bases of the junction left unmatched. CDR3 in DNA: TGTGCCAGCAGCAAACCGTTGACTAGCGGGAATACAGATACGCAGTATTTT. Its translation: CASSKPLTSGNTDTQYF. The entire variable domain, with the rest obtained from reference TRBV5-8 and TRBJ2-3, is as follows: EAGVTQSPTHLIKTRGQQATLRCSPISGHTSVYWYQQALGLGLQFLLWYDEGEERNRGNFPPRFSGRQFPNYSSELNVNALELEDSALYLCASSKPLTSGNTDTQYFGPGTRLTVL.

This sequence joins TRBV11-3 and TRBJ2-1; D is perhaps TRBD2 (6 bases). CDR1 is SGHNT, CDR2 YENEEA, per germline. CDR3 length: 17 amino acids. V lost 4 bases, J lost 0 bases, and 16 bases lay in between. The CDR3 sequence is CASSSHSGPSSYNEQFF. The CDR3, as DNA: TGTGCCAGCAGCTCCCATAGCGGACCTAGCTCCTACAATGAGCAGTTCTTC.

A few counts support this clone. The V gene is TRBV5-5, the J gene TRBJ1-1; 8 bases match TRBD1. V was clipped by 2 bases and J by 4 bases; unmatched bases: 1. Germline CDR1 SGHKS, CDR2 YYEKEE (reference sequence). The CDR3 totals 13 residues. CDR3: CASSFQGATEAFF. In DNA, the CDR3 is TGTGCCAGCAGCTTCCAGGGGGCCACTGAAGCTTTCTTT.

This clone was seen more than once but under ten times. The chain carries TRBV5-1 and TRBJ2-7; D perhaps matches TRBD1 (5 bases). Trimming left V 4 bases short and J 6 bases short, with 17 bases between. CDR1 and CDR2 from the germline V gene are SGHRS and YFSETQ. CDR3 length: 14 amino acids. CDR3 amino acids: CASSVGQGEFEQYF. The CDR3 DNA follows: TGCGCCAGCAGCGTGGGGCAGGGTGAATTCGAGCAGTACTTC.

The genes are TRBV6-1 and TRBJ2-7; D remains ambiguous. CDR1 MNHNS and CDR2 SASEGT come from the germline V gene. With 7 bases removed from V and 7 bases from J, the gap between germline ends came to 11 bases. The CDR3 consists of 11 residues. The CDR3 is CASISYMEQYF. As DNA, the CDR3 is TGTGCCAGCATTTCTTATATGGAGCAGTACTTC.

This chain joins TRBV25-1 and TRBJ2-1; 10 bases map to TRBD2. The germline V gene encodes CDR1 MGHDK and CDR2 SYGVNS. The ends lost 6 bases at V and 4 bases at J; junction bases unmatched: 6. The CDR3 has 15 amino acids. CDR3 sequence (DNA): TGTGCCAGCAGCCATGATAGCGGGGGGTACAATGAGCAGTTCTTC. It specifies CASSHDSGGYNEQFF.

The CDR3 protein is CASSPLAGREETQYF. Written as DNA, the CDR3 is TGTGCCAGCTCACCACTAGCGGGGAGGGAAGAGACCCAGTACTTC. This chain connects TRBV18 to TRBJ2-5, with TRBD2 identical over 8 bases. The trim removed 1 base at V and 3 bases at J, leaving 4 bases unmatched. The germline V gene encodes CDR1 KGHSH and CDR2 LQKENI. CDR3 length: 15 amino acids.

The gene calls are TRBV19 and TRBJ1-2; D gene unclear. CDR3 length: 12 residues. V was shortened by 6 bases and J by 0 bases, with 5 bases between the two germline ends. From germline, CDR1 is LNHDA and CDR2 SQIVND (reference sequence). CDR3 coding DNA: TGTGCCAGTAGATTCGCTAACTATGGCTACACCTTC. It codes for CASRFANYGYTF.

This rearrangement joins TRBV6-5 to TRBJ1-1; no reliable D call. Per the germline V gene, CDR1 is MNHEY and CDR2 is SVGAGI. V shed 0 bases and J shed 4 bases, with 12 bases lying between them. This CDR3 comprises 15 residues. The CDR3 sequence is CASSYSGEGGTEAFF. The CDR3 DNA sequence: TGTGCCAGCAGTTACTCGGGAGAGGGAGGCACTGAAGCTTTCTTT.

The CDR3 sequence: CASRTGINTGELFF. The DNA of the CDR3 is TGTGCCAGCAGGACGGGGATAAACACCGGGGAGCTGTTTTTT. The chain joins TRBV2 to TRBJ2-2; possible D gene TRBD2, 5 bases. The CDR3 runs 14 residues. V lost 6 bases and J 2 bases, leaving 10 bases between the germline ends. Germline CDR1 SNHLY, CDR2 FYNNEI.

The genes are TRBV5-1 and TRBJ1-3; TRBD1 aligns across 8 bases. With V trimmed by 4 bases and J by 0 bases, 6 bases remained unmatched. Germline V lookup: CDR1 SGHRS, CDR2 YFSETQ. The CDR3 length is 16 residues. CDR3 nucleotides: TGCGCCAGCAGCGGGGGACAGGCCCACTCTGGAAACACCATATATTTT. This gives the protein CASSGGQAHSGNTIYF.

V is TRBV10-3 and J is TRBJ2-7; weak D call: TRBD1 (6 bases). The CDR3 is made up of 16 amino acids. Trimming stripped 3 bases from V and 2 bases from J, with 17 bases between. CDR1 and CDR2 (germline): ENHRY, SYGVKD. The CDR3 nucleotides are TGTGCCATCAGTGACCCAGGGGTCGTCTTAACCTACGAGCAGTACTTC. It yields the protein CAISDPGVVLTYEQYF.

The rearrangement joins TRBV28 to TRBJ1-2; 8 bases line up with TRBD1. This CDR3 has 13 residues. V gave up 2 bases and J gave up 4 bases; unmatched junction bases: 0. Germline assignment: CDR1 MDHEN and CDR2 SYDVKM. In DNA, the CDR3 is TGTGCCAGCAGTTTAGGACAGGGCTATGGCTACACCTTC. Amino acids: CASSLGQGYGYTF.

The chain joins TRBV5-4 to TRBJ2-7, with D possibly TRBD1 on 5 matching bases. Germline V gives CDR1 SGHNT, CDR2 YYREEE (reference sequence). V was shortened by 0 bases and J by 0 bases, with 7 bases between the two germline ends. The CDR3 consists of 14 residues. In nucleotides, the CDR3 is TGTGCCAGCAGCTTGGACAGGAGCTCCTACGAGCAGTACTTC. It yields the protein CASSLDRSSYEQYF. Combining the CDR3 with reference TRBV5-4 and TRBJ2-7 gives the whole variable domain ETGVTQSPTHLIKTRGQQVTLRCSSQSGHNTVSWYQQALGQGPQFIFQYYREEENGRGNFPPRFSGLQFPNYSSELNVNALELDDSALYLCASSLDRSSYEQYFGPGTRLTVT.

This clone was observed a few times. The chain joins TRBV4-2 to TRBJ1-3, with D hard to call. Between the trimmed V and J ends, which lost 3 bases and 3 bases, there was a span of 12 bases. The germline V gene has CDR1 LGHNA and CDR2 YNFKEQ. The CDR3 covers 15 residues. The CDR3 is CASSQESRVGNTIYF. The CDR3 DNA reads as TGTGCCAGCAGCCAGGAGTCCCGGGTTGGAAACACCATATATTTT.